A single sample is the source of the 30 T cell receptor beta chains below, sequenced in a study of T cell responses to AZD1222 COVID-19 vaccine. Sequencing used immunoSEQ multiplex PCR; TCRdb keeps in-frame clones, though not all of them. The sample shows approximately 100,000 clones, 85% to 90% of them seen only once. The sequences come from peripheral blood, collected on day 0 of AZD1222 vaccination. The receptors were gathered from an adult in good health.

This chain uses TRBV6-5 with TRBJ2-7, with 8 bases matching TRBD2. The trim removed 6 bases at V and 4 bases at J, leaving 11 bases unmatched. This CDR3 contains 15 residues. CDR1 and CDR2 from the germline V gene are MNHEY and SVGAGI. CDR3 in amino acids: CASRGGRRGGYEQYF. The CDR3 DNA is TGTGCCAGCAGGGGAGGCCGTCGCGGGGGGTACGAGCAGTACTTC.

This chain connects TRBV19 to TRBJ1-1; possibly TRBD1 for D (6 bases). The CDR3 consists of 14 residues. Germline assignment: CDR1 LNHDA and CDR2 SQIVND (reference sequence). The ends were cut back, 3 bases at V and 4 bases at J, with 12 bases in the middle. CDR3 sequence reads: CASSMGRGTTEAFF. In nucleotides, the CDR3 is TGTGCCAGTAGTATGGGGAGGGGGACCACTGAAGCTTTCTTT.

This CDR3 reads CASSETQANNSPLHF. CDR3 bases: TGTGCCAGCAGTGAAACTCAGGCGAATAATTCACCCCTCCACTTT. The V gene is TRBV2, the J gene TRBJ1-6; D unresolved. There are 15 residues in the CDR3. The V and J ends lost 2 bases and 5 bases respectively, with 10 bases between them. Germline assignment: CDR1 SNHLY and CDR2 FYNNEI.

The gene calls are TRBV20-1 and TRBJ1-1; D not certain. The CDR3 extends over 11 amino acids. With 3 bases removed from V and 4 bases from J, the gap between germline ends came to 6 bases. From germline, CDR1 is DFQATT and CDR2 SNEGSKA (reference sequence). CDR3 bases: TGCAGTGCTAGCCGGGGCACTGAAGCTTTCTTT. This translates into CSASRGTEAFF.

Written as DNA, the CDR3 is TGTGCCAGCAGCGTAGACGGGGCAGGGGGCGCGACCGGGGAGCTGTTTTTT. Its protein is CASSVDGAGGATGELFF. The V gene is TRBV9, the J gene TRBJ2-2, with 8 bases identical to TRBD1. Trimming took 0 bases from V and 5 from J; bases not matched to a gene: 9. This CDR3 spans 17 amino acids. The germline gives CDR1 SGDLS, CDR2 YYNGEE.

The chain is built from TRBV30 and TRBJ1-5, with a tentative D call TRBD1 (5 bases). The CDR3 sequence is 13 residues long. Germline V CDR1 and CDR2: GTSNPN, SVGIG (reference sequence). V lost 2 bases, J lost 3 bases, and 8 bases lay in between. CDR3 bases: TGTGCCTGGAGTAGGGACGCCAATCAGCCCCAGCATTTT. Protein product: CAWSRDANQPQHF.

V gene TRBV11-1 combines with J gene TRBJ2-7; D might be TRBD2 (5 bases). Trimming left V 1 base short and J 2 bases short, with 9 bases between. Looked up from germline, CDR1 is SGHAT and CDR2 is FQDESV (reference sequence). CDR3 length equals 14 residues. The CDR3 loop reads CASSLEAAAYEQYF. The CDR3 nucleotides read TGTGCCAGCAGCTTAGAAGCGGCCGCCTACGAGCAGTACTTC.

V usage is TRBV7-2 and J usage is TRBJ1-6; 7 nucleotides match TRBD1. The J segment lost 5 bases and the V segment lost 2 bases, leaving 6 bases of the junction unmatched. Germline-derived CDR1 and CDR2 are SGHTA and FQGNSA. This CDR3 is 16 amino acids long. CDR3 bases: TGTGCCAGCAGCTTAAGCGTCAGGGGGAATAATTCACCCCTCCACTTT. It is translated as CASSLSVRGNNSPLHF. The variable domain in full, with the rest retrieved from reference TRBV7-2 and TRBJ1-6, is GAGVSQSPSNKVTEKGKDVELRCDPISGHTALYWYRQSLGQGLEFLIYFQGNSAPDKSGLPSDRFSAERTGGSVSTLTIQRTQQEDSAVYLCASSLSVRGNNSPLHFGNGTRLTVT.

This chain connects TRBV6-5 to TRBJ2-7; 8 nucleotides match TRBD2. Germline lookup yields CDR1 MNHEY and CDR2 SVGAGI. The CDR3 length is 15 residues. The V and J ends lost 0 bases and 2 bases, in that order; junction bases with no gene match: 3. The DNA of the CDR3 is TGTGCCAGCAGTTACTCCCCGGGAGGGACCTACGAGCAGTACTTC. It translates to CASSYSPGGTYEQYF.

The chain uses TRBV19 and TRBJ1-5; 8 nucleotides match TRBD1. CDR1 LNHDA and CDR2 SQIVND come from the germline V gene (reference sequence). This CDR3 has 13 amino acids. With 6 bases clipped from V and 4 bases from J, the junction kept 2 bases outside the gene matches. The CDR3 loop reads CASRDRANQPQHF. The CDR3 DNA follows: TGTGCCAGTAGGGACAGGGCTAATCAGCCCCAGCATTTT.

This clone occurred a few times. The chain joins TRBV5-1 to TRBJ1-2, with D possibly matching TRBD1 (6 bases). The CDR3 has 15 residues. V was trimmed by 2 bases and J by 4 bases, leaving 15 bases between them. CDR1 is SGHRS, CDR2 YFSETQ, per germline. CDR3: CASSLSGTSGYGYTF. DNA for the CDR3: TGCGCCAGCAGCTTATCTGGGACATCAGGCTATGGCTACACCTTC.

The V and J genes are TRBV30 and TRBJ2-1; TRBD1 aligns across 7 bases. CDR1 is GTSNPN, CDR2 SVGIG, per germline (reference sequence). The CDR3 runs to 14 residues. V shed 4 bases and J 3 bases; nucleotides not matched to a gene: 6. CDR3 loop: CAWNDRDVYNEQFF. In DNA form, the CDR3 reads TGTGCCTGGAACGACAGGGATGTCTACAATGAGCAGTTCTTC.

This sequence joins TRBV6-6 and TRBJ1-1; a possible D gene is TRBD1 (6 bases). V was cut by 2 bases and J by 9 bases, with 19 bases left in between. Germline CDR1 reads MNHNY; CDR2 reads SVGAGI (reference sequence). The CDR3 sequence is 15 residues long. This CDR3 reads CASSYETTQGKKAFF. CDR3 sequence (DNA): TGTGCCAGCAGTTACGAAACCACGCAGGGGAAGAAAGCTTTCTTT.

The CDR3 sequence is CASRGMTGRNEKLFF. The CDR3 coding sequence is TGTGCCAGCAGGGGGATGACAGGACGAAATGAAAAACTGTTTTTT. The chain links TRBV28 to TRBJ1-4, with D tentatively TRBD1 (6 bases). The CDR3 has 15 amino acids. In germline, CDR1 is MDHEN, CDR2 SYDVKM. The V end was cut by 6 bases, the J end by 5 bases, with 16 bases between.

This rearrangement joins TRBV28 to TRBJ1-3, with D perhaps matching TRBD1 (6 bases). This CDR3 is built from 12 residues. Trimming left V 6 bases short and J 9 bases short, with 12 bases between. Germline V CDR1 and CDR2: MDHEN, SYDVKM. The CDR3 nucleotides read TGTGCCAGCAGGGGGGGGGCGAGCACCATATATTTT. Residues: CASRGGASTIYF.

This sequence joins TRBV3-1 (or the pseudogene TRBV3-2) and TRBJ2-2; D remains ambiguous. V was pared by 1 base and J by 10 bases, with 7 bases between. Germline V gene data show CDR1 as LGHDT and CDR2 as YNNKEL (reference sequence). This CDR3 is built from 12 residues. The DNA for the CDR3 is TGTGCCAGCAGCCAAGGGCAGACGGAGCTGTTTTTT. Its translation: CASSQGQTELFF.

The rearrangement joins TRBV18 to TRBJ1-2; D perhaps matches TRBD1 (5 bases). Germline V gene lookup returns CDR1 KGHSH and CDR2 LQKENI. This CDR3 region has 12 residues. V dropped 3 bases and J dropped 8 bases, with 10 bases sitting between them. The CDR3 loop is CASSPDQGGYTF. The CDR3 DNA is TGTGCCAGCTCACCGGACCAGGGAGGCTACACCTTC.

In this sample, this clone turned up once. The chain joins TRBV9 to TRBJ1-3; D unclear. The germline gives CDR1 SGDLS, CDR2 YYNGEE. This CDR3 is built from 15 residues. V lost 0 bases and J lost 0, with 7 bases in between. The CDR3, as DNA: TGTGCCAGCAGCGTAGACACTCTCTCTGGAAACACCATATATTTT. Its protein is CASSVDTLSGNTIYF.

The gene calls are TRBV7-2 and TRBJ1-4; D gene uncertain. The V end lost 2 bases, the J end lost 6 bases, and 7 bases lay between the germline ends. This CDR3 is 13 amino acids long. Germline V gene sequence: CDR1 SGHTA, CDR2 FQGNSA. In nucleotides, the CDR3 is TGTGCCAGCAGCTTACATGTGGATGAAAAACTGTTTTTT. Translating it yields CASSLHVDEKLFF. The whole variable domain, remainder taken from reference TRBV7-2 and TRBJ1-4, is GAGVSQSPSNKVTEKGKDVELRCDPISGHTALYWYRQSLGQGLEFLIYFQGNSAPDKSGLPSDRFSAERTGGSVSTLTIQRTQQEDSAVYLCASSLHVDEKLFFGSGTQLSVL.

This clone came up once. The rearrangement uses TRBV25-1 and TRBJ1-4, with D tentatively TRBD1 (6 bases). The V gene's germline CDR1 is MGHDK and CDR2 SYGVNS. This CDR3 has 13 amino acids. The V end lost 4 bases, the J end lost 10 bases, and 13 bases lay between the germline ends. CDR3 nucleotide sequence: TGTGCCAGCAGTGTAGCAGGGGAGGCAAAACTGTTTTTT. Its protein is CASSVAGEAKLFF.

The chain links TRBV19 to TRBJ2-1; 8 nucleotides match TRBD2. Germline CDR1 LNHDA, CDR2 SQIVND (reference sequence). V lost 3 bases, J lost 8 bases, and 15 bases stayed unmatched. The CDR3 spans 17 residues. CDR3 bases: TGTGCCAGTAGTATTGGGTGGAACGGGGGGGCTTCGGATGAGCAGTTCTTC. Protein: CASSIGWNGGASDEQFF.

The rearrangement joins TRBV6-5 to TRBJ2-3, with 11 bases fitting TRBD2. The CDR3 loop spans 16 amino acids. V lost 4 bases to trimming and J lost 0 bases; unmatched junction nucleotides: 3. CDR1 is MNHEY, CDR2 SVGAGI, per germline. CDR3 in amino acids: CASSWGLAASTDTQYF. DNA of the CDR3: TGTGCCAGCAGTTGGGGACTAGCGGCGAGCACAGATACGCAGTATTTT.

About this clone: Other nucleotide sequences in the sample specify the same CDR3. This rearrangement joins TRBV3-1 (or the pseudogene TRBV3-2) to TRBJ1-6, with 8 bases that match TRBD1. Germline V gene lookup returns CDR1 LGHDT and CDR2 YNNKEL (reference sequence). The trim removed 1 base at V and 7 bases at J, leaving 0 bases unmatched. The CDR3 consists of 14 residues. For the CDR3, the DNA is TGTGCCAGCAGCCAAGGGACAGGGAATTCACCCCTCCACTTT. This encodes CASSQGTGNSPLHF.

The V and J genes are TRBV7-7 and TRBJ1-1; possible D gene TRBD1, 5 bases. V lost 2 bases and J lost 3, with 7 bases in between. This CDR3 region has 13 residues. Germline V gives CDR1 SSHAT, CDR2 FNYEAQ (reference sequence). CDR3 DNA: TGTGCCAGCAGCTTATCGGGGGACACTGAAGCTTTCTTT. It yields the protein CASSLSGDTEAFF.

The genes are TRBV7-9 and TRBJ1-3; 9 nucleotides align to TRBD1. Germline-derived CDR1 and CDR2 are SEHNR and FQNEAQ (reference sequence). With V trimmed by 10 bases and J by 4 bases, 8 bases remained unmatched. The CDR3 covers 14 residues. CDR3 nucleotides: TGTGCCAACAAGAGGACAGGGGTGGGAAACACCATATATTTT. Protein: CANKRTGVGNTIYF.

The V call is TRBV14, the J call TRBJ2-2; D may be TRBD1 (5 bases). The V gene's germline CDR1 is SGHDN and CDR2 FVKESK. This CDR3 is 15 amino acids long. Trimming stripped 0 bases from V and 3 bases from J, with 8 bases between. CDR3 nucleotides: TGTGCCAGCAGCCAAGACAGGGTTCACACCGGGGAGCTGTTTTTT. The encoded protein is CASSQDRVHTGELFF.

This clone occurred a few times. The chain links TRBV4-3 to TRBJ1-1; D uncertain. Germline CDR1 is LGHNA and CDR2 is YSLEER. There are 13 residues in the CDR3. Trimming removed 4 bases at V and 0 bases at J, with 6 bases between. The CDR3 loop reads CASSRQLNTEAFF. As DNA, the CDR3 is TGCGCCAGCAGCCGGCAGCTGAACACTGAAGCTTTCTTT.

The table lists this clone with a few counts. This sequence joins TRBV12-5 and TRBJ2-2; D gene ambiguous. The CDR3 runs to 12 residues. V was pared by 5 bases and J by 6 bases, with 7 bases between. In germline, CDR1 is LGHNT, CDR2 FRNRAP. DNA for the CDR3: TGTGCTAGTGGTATCGGGTCCGGGGAGCTGTTTTTT. Encoded protein: CASGIGSGELFF.

The chain couples TRBV7-2 to TRBJ1-5, with 8 bases aligning to TRBD1. This CDR3 region has 16 residues. The V and J ends lost 3 bases and 5 bases, in that order; junction bases with no gene match: 9. Looked up from germline, CDR1 is SGHTA and CDR2 is FQGNSA. The CDR3 reads CASSFWTGTGDQPQHF. The CDR3, as DNA: TGTGCCAGCAGCTTTTGGACCGGGACAGGTGATCAGCCCCAGCATTTT.

The V call is TRBV9, the J call TRBJ1-2, with D maybe TRBD1 (5 bases). Germline CDR1 is SGDLS and CDR2 is YYNGEE. Between the trimmed V and J ends, which lost 2 bases and 4 bases, there was a span of 6 bases. The CDR3 is 12 amino acids. CDR3 residues: CASSVGGYGYTF. In nucleotides, the CDR3 is TGTGCCAGCAGCGTGGGGGGCTATGGCTACACCTTC.